This T cell receptor (beta chain) was identified in a study of early T cells in non-severe SARS-CoV-2 infection. The overall study: The study sequenced bulk RNA from unsorted whole blood, with chains unpaired.

General study findings and limits: Sequences matched to VDJdb favored anti-spike CD8 responses, while private and CD4 specificities were missed.

With regard to this clonotype: What it binds is unknown.

In the library, individual cDNA molecules carried attached unique molecular identifiers. MiXCR was run by TCRdb on the 5' RACE reads, yielding one entry per CDR3 protein. This sample yields 50,000 to 65,000 distinct CDR3 sequences, of which 20% to 25% are seen a single time; more than 15% belongs to the top ten. Germline V gives CDR1 SGHVS, CDR2 FNYEAQ. The length of the CDR3 is 15 residues. Trimming removed 4 bases at V and 2 bases at J, with 13 bases between. This chain uses TRBV7-6 with TRBJ2-3, with D perhaps assigned TRBD1 or TRBD2 (5 bases each). The receptor was derived from an adult who was a healthcare worker with PCR-confirmed SARS-CoV-2 infection or an uninfected control (not recorded which). The sample was whole blood, taken at baseline. CDR3 DNA: TGTGCCAGCAGCTCTGGTGGGGGAATCACAGATACGCAGTATTTT. Residues: CASSSGGGITDTQYF.